A single TCR beta chain is shown here with its context. Antigen: not known. Only in-frame clones appear in the TCRdb table, and some are missing; sequencing was by immunoSEQ multiplex PCR. The sample holds about 82,000 clones, about 85% seen once. These data belong to a study of memory CD4+ T cells and cytomegalovirus serostatus. Study observations and caveats: The CMV-associated TCR signature appears largely within the CD4+ memory repertoire. CD4+ memory repertoires contained 67 of 164 reported CMV TCRbeta sequences.

CDR1 and CDR2 from the germline V gene are SNHLY and FYNNEI. Trimming cost V 3 bases and J 5 bases; bases outside gene matches: 5. The CDR3 has 15 residues. Single viable CD3+CD4+CD8-CD45RO+ cells were sorted as the memory CD4+ T cells. Positive selection with CD4 microbeads enriched total CD4+ T cells. The chain carries TRBV2 and TRBJ1-4; 8 nucleotides agree with TRBD1. This clonotype originated in an adult in good health and CMV-seronegative. The sequenced material came from memory CD4+ T cells from blood. CDR3 nucleotide sequence: TGTGCCAGCAGTGACCGACAGGGGCAAAATGAAAAACTGTTTTTT. Translated: CASSDRQGQNEKLFF.